This T cell receptor (beta chain) was found in a study of post-analysis software for immune sequencing data. The wider study: Recorded subtypes: relapsing-remitting, secondary progressive, progressive-relapsing; some patients unannotated. Study results and limitations: Controls showed lower frequencies than patients for roughly five TRBV segments, and TRBV5-6, TRBV5-1 and TRBV20-1 were among these. Normalized Chao1 diversity in multiple sclerosis patients fell significantly below that of controls.

On this clonotype itself: The antigen is unknown.

The ends were cut back, 4 bases at V and 6 bases at J, with 16 bases in the middle. The CDR3 covers 15 residues. Germline CDR1 reads LGHNA; CDR2 reads YNFKEQ. Each TCR beta cDNA library carried unique molecular identifiers. Input populations of about 0.85 to 11 million T cells gave rise to 500,000 or so cDNA molecules. TCRdb itself ran the PCR reads through MiXCR, one entry per CDR3 protein. The table shows hundreds of thousands of distinct CDR3 sequences, with nearly 45% occurring only once. The sample was blood. This chain uses TRBV4-2 with TRBJ2-1; the D gene is possibly TRBD2 (6 bases). The TCR originated in a girl between 10 and 17 years old with multiple sclerosis. The CDR3 protein is CASSPPAGRLNEQFF. CDR3 DNA: TGTGCCAGCAGCCCCCCAGCGGGTCGCCTCAATGAGCAGTTCTTC.